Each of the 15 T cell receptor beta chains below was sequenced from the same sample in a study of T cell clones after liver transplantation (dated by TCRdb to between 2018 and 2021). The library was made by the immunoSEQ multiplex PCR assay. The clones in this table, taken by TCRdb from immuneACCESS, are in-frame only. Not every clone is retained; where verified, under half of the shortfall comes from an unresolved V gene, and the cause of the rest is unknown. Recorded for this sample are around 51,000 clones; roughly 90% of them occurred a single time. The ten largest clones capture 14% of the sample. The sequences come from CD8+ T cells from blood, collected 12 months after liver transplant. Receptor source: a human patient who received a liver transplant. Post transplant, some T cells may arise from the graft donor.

The CDR3 region is CASSQVQGPNPNEQFF. CDR3 in DNA: TGCGCCAGCAGCCAAGTGCAGGGCCCGAACCCGAATGAGCAGTTCTTC. This chain connects TRBV4-1 to TRBJ2-1; TRBD1 might be the D (5 bases). The CDR3 contains 16 residues. V lost 1 base to trimming and J lost 7 bases, with 17 bases between them. Germline CDR1 is MGHRA and CDR2 is YSYEKL.

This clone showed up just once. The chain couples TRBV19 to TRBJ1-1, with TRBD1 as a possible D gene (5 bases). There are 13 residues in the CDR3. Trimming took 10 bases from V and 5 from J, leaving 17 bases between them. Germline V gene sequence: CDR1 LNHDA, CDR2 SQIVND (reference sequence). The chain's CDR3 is CATMGWGETEAFF. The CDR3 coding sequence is TGTGCCACCATGGGTTGGGGGGAAACTGAAGCTTTCTTT. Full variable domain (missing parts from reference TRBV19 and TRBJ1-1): DGGITQSPKYLFRKEGQNVTLSCEQNLNHDAMYWYRQDPGQGLRLIYYSQIVNDFQKGDIAEGYSVSREKKESFPLTVTSAQKNPTAFYLCATMGWGETEAFFGQGTRLTVV.

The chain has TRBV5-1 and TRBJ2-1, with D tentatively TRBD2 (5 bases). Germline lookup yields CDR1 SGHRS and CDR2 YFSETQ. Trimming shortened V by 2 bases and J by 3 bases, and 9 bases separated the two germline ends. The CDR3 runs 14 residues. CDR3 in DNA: TGCGCCAGCAGCTTAGAGCGGCTCTACAATGAGCAGTTCTTC. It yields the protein CASSLERLYNEQFF.

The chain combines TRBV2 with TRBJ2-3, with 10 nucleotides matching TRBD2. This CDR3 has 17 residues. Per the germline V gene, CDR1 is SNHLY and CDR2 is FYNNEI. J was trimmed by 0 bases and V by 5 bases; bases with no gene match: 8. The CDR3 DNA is TGTGCCAGCAGTCTTCTCGGACTAGCGGCTAGCACAGATACGCAGTATTTT. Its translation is CASSLLGLAASTDTQYF.

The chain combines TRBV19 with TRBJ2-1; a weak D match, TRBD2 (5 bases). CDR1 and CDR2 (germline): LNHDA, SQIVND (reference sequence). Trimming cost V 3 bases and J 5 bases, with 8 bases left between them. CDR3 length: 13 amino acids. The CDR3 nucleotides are TGTGCCAGTAGTATGAGGGCCAACAATGAGCAGTTCTTC. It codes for CASSMRANNEQFF.

Written as DNA, the CDR3 is TGTGCCAGCAGTTTCACCGGGGAGCTGTTTTTT. Translating it yields CASSFTGELFF. The rearrangement uses TRBV27 and TRBJ2-2; D ambiguous. The V and J ends lost 3 bases and 4 bases respectively, with 0 bases between them. Germline loops: CDR1 MNHEY, CDR2 SMNVEV (reference sequence). The CDR3 is 11 residues long.

CDR3 DNA: TGTGCCAGCAGTGGGACAGGGGAAGAGCAGTACTTC. This codes for CASSGTGEEQYF. The rearrangement uses TRBV6-5 and TRBJ2-7; TRBD1 matches at 10 bases. The CDR3 runs to 12 residues. In germline, CDR1 is MNHEY, CDR2 SVGAGI. With 5 bases clipped from V and 7 bases from J, the junction kept 2 bases outside the gene matches.

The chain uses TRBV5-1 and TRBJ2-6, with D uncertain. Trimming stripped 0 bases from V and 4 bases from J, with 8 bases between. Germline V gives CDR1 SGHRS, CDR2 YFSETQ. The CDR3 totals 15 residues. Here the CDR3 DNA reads TGCGCCAGCAGCTTGGGTGAAATCGGGGCCAACGTCCTGACTTTC. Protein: CASSLGEIGANVLTF.

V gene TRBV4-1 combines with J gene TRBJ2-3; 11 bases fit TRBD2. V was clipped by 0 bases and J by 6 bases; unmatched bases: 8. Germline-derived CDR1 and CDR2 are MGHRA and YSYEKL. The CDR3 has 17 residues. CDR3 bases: TGCGCCAGCAGCCAAGACGCACTAGCGGGAGAAGGGGATACGCAGTATTTT. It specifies CASSQDALAGEGDTQYF.

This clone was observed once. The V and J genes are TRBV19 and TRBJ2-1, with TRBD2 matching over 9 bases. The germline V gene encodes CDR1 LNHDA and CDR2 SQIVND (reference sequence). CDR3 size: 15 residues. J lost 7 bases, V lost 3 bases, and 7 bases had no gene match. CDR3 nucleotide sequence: TGTGCCAGTAGTATCCTTAGCGGGGGAGGGAATGAGCAGTTCTTC. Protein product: CASSILSGGGNEQFF.

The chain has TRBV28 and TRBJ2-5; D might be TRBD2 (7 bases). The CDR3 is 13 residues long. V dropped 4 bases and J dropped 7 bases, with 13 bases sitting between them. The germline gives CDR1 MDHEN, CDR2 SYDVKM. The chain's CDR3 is CASSWGGAGTQYF. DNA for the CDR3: TGTGCCAGCAGTTGGGGGGGGGCAGGGACCCAGTACTTC.

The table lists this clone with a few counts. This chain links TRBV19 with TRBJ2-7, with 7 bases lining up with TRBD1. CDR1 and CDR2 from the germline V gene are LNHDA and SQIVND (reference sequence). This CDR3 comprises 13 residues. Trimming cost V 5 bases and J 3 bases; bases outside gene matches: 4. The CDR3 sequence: CASSGTVSYEQYF. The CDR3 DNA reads TGTGCCAGTAGTGGGACAGTGAGCTACGAGCAGTACTTC.

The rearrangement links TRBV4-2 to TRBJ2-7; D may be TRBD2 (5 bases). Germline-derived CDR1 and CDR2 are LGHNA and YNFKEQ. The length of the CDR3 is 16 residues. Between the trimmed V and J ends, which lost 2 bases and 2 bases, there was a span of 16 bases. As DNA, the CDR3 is TGTGCCAGCAGCCAATCAACTGGGGAGAACCCCTACGAGCAGTACTTC. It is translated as CASSQSTGENPYEQYF.

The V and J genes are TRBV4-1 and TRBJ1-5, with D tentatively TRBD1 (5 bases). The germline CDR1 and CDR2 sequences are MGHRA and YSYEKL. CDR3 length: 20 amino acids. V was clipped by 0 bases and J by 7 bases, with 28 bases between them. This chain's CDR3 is CASSQEILWGEEGFRQPQHF. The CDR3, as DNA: TGCGCCAGCAGCCAAGAGATTTTATGGGGGGAAGAGGGTTTTAGGCAGCCCCAGCATTTT.

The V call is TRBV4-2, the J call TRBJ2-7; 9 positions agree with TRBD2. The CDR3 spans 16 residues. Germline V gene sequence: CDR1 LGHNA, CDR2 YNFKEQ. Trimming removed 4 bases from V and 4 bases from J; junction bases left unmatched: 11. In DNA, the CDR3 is TGTGCCAGCAGCCCATCGGGTATTAGCGGGAGTTACGAGCAGTACTTC. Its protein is CASSPSGISGSYEQYF.